This TCR beta chain was captured by sequencing in a study of T cell responses to AZD1222 COVID-19 vaccine. A note on this clone: Its antigen remains unknown.

Assay used: immunoSEQ multiplex PCR; TCRdb lists only in-frame clones, some missing. The table lists 180,000 or so clones, about 95% of them singletons, with approximately 0.69% in the top ten. V was clipped by 1 base and J by 8 bases; unmatched bases: 5. The CDR3 consists of 14 residues. Per germline, CDR1 LNHDA and CDR2 SQIVND (reference sequence). The study's findings and limits: Along spike, vaccine-associated CD4 TCRs were found throughout, with dominance at 160-218 and 743-854. With two AZD1222 doses given, Spike-specific TCR breadth and depth both rose.

The TCR was taken from an adult in good health. The chain uses TRBV19 and TRBJ1-2, with 9 bases matching TRBD1. Material: peripheral blood, obtained on day 0 of AZD1222 vaccination. CDR3 amino acids: CASSIVRTGEGYTF. The DNA of the CDR3 is TGTGCCAGTAGTATAGTCCGGACAGGGGAAGGCTACACCTTC.